The source of this TCR beta chain is a study of post-analysis software for immune sequencing data. The CDR3 spans 15 residues. The germline CDR1 and CDR2 sequences are MNHEY and SVGAGI. With V trimmed by 6 bases and J by 4 bases, 7 bases remained unmatched. Findings and limits, study-wide: Included in a set of roughly five TRBV segments more frequent in patients than controls were TRBV5-6, TRBV5-1 and TRBV20-1. For normalized Chao1 diversity, multiple sclerosis patients scored significantly lower than controls did.

Unique molecular identifiers had been added to the TCR beta cDNA libraries. MiXCR, applied by TCRdb to the PCR reads, yields one record per CDR3 protein. The sample carries approximately 730,000 distinct CDR3 sequences, 40% to 55% recorded once. To note about this clonotype: The antigen remains unidentified.

The sample was blood. The chain is built from TRBV6-5 and TRBJ1-5, with 9 nucleotides matching TRBD1. The receptor was derived from a girl aged 5 to 17 with multiple sclerosis. In DNA, the CDR3 is TGTGCCAGCAGCTCCACAGGGGGCGCGAATCAGCCCCAGCATTTT. Amino acids: CASSSTGGANQPQHF.